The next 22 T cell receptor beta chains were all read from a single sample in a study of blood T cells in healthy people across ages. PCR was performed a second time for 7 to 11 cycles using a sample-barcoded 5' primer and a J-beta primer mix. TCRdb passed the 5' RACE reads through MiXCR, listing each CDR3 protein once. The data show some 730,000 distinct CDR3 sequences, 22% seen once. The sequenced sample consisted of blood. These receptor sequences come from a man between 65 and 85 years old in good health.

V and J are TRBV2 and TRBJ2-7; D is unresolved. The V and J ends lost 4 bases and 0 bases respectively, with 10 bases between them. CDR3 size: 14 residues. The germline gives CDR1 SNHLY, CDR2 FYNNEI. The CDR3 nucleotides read TGTGCCAGCAGTGCGAGCAGAACCTCCTACGAGCAGTACTTC. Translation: CASSASRTSYEQYF.

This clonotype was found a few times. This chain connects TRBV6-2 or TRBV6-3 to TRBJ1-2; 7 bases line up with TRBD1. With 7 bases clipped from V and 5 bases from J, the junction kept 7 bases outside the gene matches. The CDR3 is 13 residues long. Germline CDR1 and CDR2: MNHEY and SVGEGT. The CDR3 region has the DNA TGTGCCAGCAACTCCGGGACAGCGTATGGCTACACCTTC. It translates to CASNSGTAYGYTF.

CDR3 loop: CASSLGDRGGHNEQFF. The DNA for the CDR3 is TGCGCCAGCAGCCTGGGGGACAGGGGTGGTCACAATGAGCAGTTCTTC. The rearrangement links TRBV5-1 to TRBJ2-7; TRBD1 matches at 10 bases. With the DNA end fitting TRBJ2-1 better, the J assignment may be wrong. Germline V gene data show CDR1 as SGHRS and CDR2 as YFSETQ. This CDR3 contains 16 residues.

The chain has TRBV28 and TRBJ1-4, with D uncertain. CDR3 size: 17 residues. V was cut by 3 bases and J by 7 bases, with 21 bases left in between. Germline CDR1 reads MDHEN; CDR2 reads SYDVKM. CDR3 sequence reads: CASSFGSQEAGFEKLFF. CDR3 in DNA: TGTGCCAGCAGTTTTGGGTCTCAAGAGGCGGGATTTGAAAAACTGTTTTTT.

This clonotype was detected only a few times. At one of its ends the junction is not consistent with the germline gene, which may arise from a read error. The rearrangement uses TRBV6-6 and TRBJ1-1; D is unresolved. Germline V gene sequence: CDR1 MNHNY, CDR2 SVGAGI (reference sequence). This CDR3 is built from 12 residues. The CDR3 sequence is CASSPWNTEAFF. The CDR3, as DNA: TGTGCCAGCAGCCCGTGGAACACTGAAGCCTTCTTT.

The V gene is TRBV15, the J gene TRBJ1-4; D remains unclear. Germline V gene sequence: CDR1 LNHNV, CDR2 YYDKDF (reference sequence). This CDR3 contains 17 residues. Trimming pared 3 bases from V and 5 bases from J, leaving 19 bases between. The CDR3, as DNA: TGTGCCACCAGCAGGCCCATGGGGAGGTTTACAAATGAAAAACTGTTTTTT. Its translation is CATSRPMGRFTNEKLFF.

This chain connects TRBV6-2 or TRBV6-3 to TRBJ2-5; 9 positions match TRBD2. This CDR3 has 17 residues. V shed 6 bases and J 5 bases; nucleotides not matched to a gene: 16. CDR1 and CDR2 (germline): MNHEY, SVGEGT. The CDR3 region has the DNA TGTGCCAGCAGCCAACCCGCCTTTGGCGGGAGGGTTGAGACCCAGTACTTC. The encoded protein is CASSQPAFGGRVETQYF.

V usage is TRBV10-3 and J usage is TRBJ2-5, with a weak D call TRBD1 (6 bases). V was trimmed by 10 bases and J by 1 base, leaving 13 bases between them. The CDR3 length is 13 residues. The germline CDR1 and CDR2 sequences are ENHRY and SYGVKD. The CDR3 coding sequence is TGTGCCAGTGGCGGACAGATCCAAGAGACCCAGTACTTC. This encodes CASGGQIQETQYF.

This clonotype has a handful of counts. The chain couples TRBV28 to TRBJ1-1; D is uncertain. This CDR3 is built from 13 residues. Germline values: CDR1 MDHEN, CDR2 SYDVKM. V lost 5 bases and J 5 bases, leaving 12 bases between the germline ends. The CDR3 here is CASSLLGETEAFF. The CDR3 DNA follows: TGTGCCAGCAGTCTTTTGGGCGAAACTGAAGCTTTCTTT.

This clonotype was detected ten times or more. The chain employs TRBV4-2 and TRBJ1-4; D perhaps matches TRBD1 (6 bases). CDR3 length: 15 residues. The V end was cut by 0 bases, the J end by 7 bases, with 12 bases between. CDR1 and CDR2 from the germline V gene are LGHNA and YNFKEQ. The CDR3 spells CASSQETGSGEKLFF. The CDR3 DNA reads TGTGCCAGCAGCCAAGAAACAGGGTCGGGTGAAAAACTGTTTTTT.

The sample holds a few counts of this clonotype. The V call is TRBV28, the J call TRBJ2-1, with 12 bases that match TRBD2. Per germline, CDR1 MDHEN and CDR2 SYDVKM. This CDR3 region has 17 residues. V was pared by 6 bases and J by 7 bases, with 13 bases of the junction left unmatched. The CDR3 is CASSPLAGGLIGNEQFF. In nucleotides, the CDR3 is TGTGCCAGCAGCCCTCTAGCGGGGGGGCTGATAGGGAATGAGCAGTTCTTC.

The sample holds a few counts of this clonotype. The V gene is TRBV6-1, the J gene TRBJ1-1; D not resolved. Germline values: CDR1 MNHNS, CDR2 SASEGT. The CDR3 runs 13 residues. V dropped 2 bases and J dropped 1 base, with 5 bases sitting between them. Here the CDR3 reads CASSELGNTEAFF. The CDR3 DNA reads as TGTGCCAGCAGTGAATTGGGGAACACTGAAGCTTTCTTT.

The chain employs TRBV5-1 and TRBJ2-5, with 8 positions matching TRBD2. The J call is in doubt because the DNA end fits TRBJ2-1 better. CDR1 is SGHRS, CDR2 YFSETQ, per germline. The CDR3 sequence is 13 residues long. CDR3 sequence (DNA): TGCGCCAGCAGCTTACTAGCGGAAGAGACCCAGTTCTTC. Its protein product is CASSLLAEETQFF.

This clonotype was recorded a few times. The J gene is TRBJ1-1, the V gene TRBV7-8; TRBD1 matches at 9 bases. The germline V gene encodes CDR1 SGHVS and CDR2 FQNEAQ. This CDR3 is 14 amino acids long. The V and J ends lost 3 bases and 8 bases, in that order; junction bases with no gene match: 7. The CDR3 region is CASSFRQGVREAFF. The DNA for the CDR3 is TGTGCCAGCAGCTTCAGACAGGGGGTTAGAGAAGCTTTCTTT.

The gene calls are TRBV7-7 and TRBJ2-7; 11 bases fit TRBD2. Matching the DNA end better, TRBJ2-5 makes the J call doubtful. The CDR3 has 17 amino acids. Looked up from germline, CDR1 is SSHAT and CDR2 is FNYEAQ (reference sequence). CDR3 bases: TGTGCCAGCAGCTCCGGGCTAGCGGGGGGCCACCTCGAGACCCAGTACTTC. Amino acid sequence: CASSSGLAGGHLETQYF.

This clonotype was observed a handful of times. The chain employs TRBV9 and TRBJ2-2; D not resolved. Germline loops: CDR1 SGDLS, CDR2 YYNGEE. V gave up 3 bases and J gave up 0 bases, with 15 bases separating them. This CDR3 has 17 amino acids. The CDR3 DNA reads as TGTGCCAGCAGCGACTCGGCAGAACTCCCGAACACCGGGGAGCTGTTTTTT. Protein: CASSDSAELPNTGELFF.

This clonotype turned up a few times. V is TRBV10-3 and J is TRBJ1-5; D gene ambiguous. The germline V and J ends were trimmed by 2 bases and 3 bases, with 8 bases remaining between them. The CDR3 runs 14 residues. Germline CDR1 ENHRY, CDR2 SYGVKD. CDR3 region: CAISEEANNQPQHF. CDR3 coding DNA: TGTGCCATCAGTGAGGAAGCCAACAATCAGCCCCAGCATTTT.

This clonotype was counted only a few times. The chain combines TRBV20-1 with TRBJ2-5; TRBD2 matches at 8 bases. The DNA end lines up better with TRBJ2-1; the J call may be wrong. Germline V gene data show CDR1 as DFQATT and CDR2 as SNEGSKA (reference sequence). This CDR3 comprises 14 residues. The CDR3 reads CSASGLAPYNEQFF. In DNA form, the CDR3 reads TGCAGTGCTTCTGGACTAGCACCTTACAATGAGCAGTTCTTC.

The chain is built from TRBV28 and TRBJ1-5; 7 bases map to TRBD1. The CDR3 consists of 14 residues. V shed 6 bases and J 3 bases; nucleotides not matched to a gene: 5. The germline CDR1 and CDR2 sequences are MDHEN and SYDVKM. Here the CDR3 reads CASRPTGNNQPQHF. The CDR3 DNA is TGTGCCAGCAGGCCGACAGGGAACAATCAGCCCCAGCATTTT.

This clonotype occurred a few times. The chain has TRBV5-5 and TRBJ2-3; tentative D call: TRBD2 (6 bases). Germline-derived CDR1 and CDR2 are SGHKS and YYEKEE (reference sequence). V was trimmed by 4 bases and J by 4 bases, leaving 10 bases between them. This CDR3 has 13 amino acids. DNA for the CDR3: TGTGCCAGCAGCGCCCGGGGGTCAGATACGCAGTATTTT. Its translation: CASSARGSDTQYF.

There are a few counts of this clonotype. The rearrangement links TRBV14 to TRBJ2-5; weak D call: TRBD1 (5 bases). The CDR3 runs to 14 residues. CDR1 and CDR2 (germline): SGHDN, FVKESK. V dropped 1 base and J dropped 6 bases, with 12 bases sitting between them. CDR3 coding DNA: TGTGCCAGCAGCCAAGCTCAGGGTGGGAAGACCCAGTACTTC. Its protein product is CASSQAQGGKTQYF.

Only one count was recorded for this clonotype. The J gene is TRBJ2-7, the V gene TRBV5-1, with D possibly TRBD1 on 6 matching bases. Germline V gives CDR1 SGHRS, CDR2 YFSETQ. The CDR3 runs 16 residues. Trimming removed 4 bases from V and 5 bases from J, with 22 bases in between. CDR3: CASSPGPDRPLHEQYF. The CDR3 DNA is TGCGCCAGCAGCCCGGGTCCCGACAGGCCGCTCCACGAGCAGTACTTC.